The 27 T cell receptor beta chains in this list originate from one sample, sequenced in a study of blood T cell repertoires in COVID-19 (dated by TCRdb to 2018 to 2021). Preparation of the library involved the immunoSEQ multiplex PCR assay. TCRdb carries this immuneACCESS record with in-frame sequences only. Its versions omit some clonotypes, under half of them owing to an unresolved V gene in the studies checked, with the rest unexplained. The sample table shows approximately 260,000 clones, and about nine tenths are seen once. Clones ranked in the top ten supply more than 6% of the sample. Input material: peripheral blood. These receptors came from a man between 60 and 75 years old who had recovered from COVID-19.

This clone has a handful of counts. This sequence joins TRBV19 and TRBJ2-7, with D uncertain. From germline, CDR1 is LNHDA and CDR2 SQIVND (reference sequence). The CDR3 length is 15 residues. V was cut by 4 bases and J by 2 bases, with 15 bases left in between. The CDR3 sequence: CASSTTLIEAYEQYF. DNA of the CDR3: TGTGCCAGTAGTACCACCCTAATAGAGGCCTACGAGCAGTACTTC.

The CDR3 region is CATSRAGGGYTF. The CDR3 region has the DNA TGTGCCACCAGCAGAGCAGGGGGTGGCTACACCTTC. V is TRBV15 and J is TRBJ1-2, with TRBD1 matching 7 bases. This CDR3 is 12 amino acids long. J gave up 7 bases and V 1 base, and 0 bases lay outside the gene matches. Germline V gives CDR1 LNHNV, CDR2 YYDKDF (reference sequence).

This CDR3 is CASSPGTRSYEQYF. CDR3 sequence (DNA): TGTGCCAGCAGTCCCGGGACTAGGTCCTACGAGCAGTACTTC. The chain combines TRBV6-5 with TRBJ2-7; 8 positions match TRBD2. This CDR3 region has 14 residues. Looked up from germline, CDR1 is MNHEY and CDR2 is SVGAGI. The J segment lost 1 base and the V segment lost 5 bases, leaving 4 bases of the junction unmatched.

The CDR3 reads CATSDLDRGRKDNEQFF. CDR3 DNA sequence: TGTGCCACCAGTGACCTGGACAGGGGGAGGAAAGACAATGAGCAGTTCTTC. This chain links TRBV24-1 with TRBJ2-1, with 10 bases identical to TRBD1. CDR3 length equals 17 residues. Germline CDR1 KGHDR, CDR2 SFDVKD. The trim removed 4 bases at V and 5 bases at J, leaving 10 bases unmatched.

CDR3 region: CASSKRERNQPQHF. The CDR3 nucleotides read TGTGCCAGTAGTAAAAGGGAGCGCAATCAGCCCCAGCATTTT. This chain connects TRBV19 to TRBJ1-5, with D hard to call. The ends were cut back, 4 bases at V and 2 bases at J, with 9 bases in the middle. This CDR3 region has 14 residues. From germline, CDR1 is LNHDA and CDR2 SQIVND (reference sequence).

This sequence joins TRBV12-3 or TRBV12-4 and TRBJ2-3; tentative D call: TRBD1 (6 bases). The germline V and J ends were trimmed by 6 bases and 14 bases, with 18 bases remaining between them. The CDR3 totals 12 residues. CDR3: CASSRQEMRWYF. CDR3 coding DNA: TGTGCCAGCAGCCGACAGGAGATGAGATGGTATTTT.

The J gene is TRBJ2-7, the V gene TRBV14; D uncertain. This CDR3 is 14 amino acids long. Germline CDR1 SGHDN, CDR2 FVKESK. Between the trimmed V and J ends, which lost 4 bases and 2 bases, there was a span of 12 bases. The CDR3 DNA reads TGTGCCAGCAGCCCCCTTGCAGATACCTACGAGCAGTACTTC. This translates into CASSPLADTYEQYF.

The chain couples TRBV6-1 to TRBJ1-6, with TRBD1 as a possible D gene (6 bases). The CDR3 covers 18 residues. V lost 4 bases, J lost 5 bases, and 21 bases lay in between. The V gene's germline CDR1 is MNHNS and CDR2 SASEGT. The CDR3 is CASSAKTGQQHNNSPLHF. In nucleotides, the CDR3 is TGTGCCAGCAGTGCCAAAACAGGGCAACAACACAATAATTCACCCCTCCACTTT.

V and J are TRBV18 and TRBJ2-6, with D perhaps TRBD1 (6 bases). Per the germline V gene, CDR1 is KGHSH and CDR2 is LQKENI. The V and J ends lost 5 bases and 0 bases respectively, with 17 bases between them. The CDR3 is 18 amino acids. CDR3 coding DNA: TGTGCCAGCTCAAACCAAGGGACATCCTCCTCTGGGGCCAACGTCCTGACTTTC. Its translation is CASSNQGTSSSGANVLTF.

This sequence joins TRBV5-1 and TRBJ2-5; 7 bases align to TRBD2. The ends lost 1 base at V and 2 bases at J; junction bases unmatched: 5. The CDR3 totals 15 residues. Germline V gene data show CDR1 as SGHRS and CDR2 as YFSETQ. CDR3 in amino acids: CASSLRAGTQETQYF. The CDR3 coding sequence is TGCGCCAGCAGCTTGAGAGCGGGGACGCAAGAGACCCAGTACTTC.

V usage is TRBV27 and J usage is TRBJ1-5; D possibly corresponds to TRBD1 (6 bases). Looked up from germline, CDR1 is MNHEY and CDR2 is SMNVEV (reference sequence). The V end lost 6 bases, the J end lost 4 bases, and 10 bases lay between the germline ends. This CDR3 contains 13 residues. CDR3: CASSPDRNQPQHF. In nucleotides, the CDR3 is TGTGCCAGCAGCCCGGACAGAAATCAGCCCCAGCATTTT.

The V and J genes are TRBV5-1 and TRBJ2-5, with 10 bases identical to TRBD1. The CDR3 sequence is 14 residues long. Germline V gene data show CDR1 as SGHRS and CDR2 as YFSETQ. V dropped 4 bases and J dropped 4; count of bases not matched to a gene: 4. The CDR3 protein is CASSERTGGETQYF. The CDR3 DNA reads TGCGCCAGCAGCGAAAGGACAGGGGGAGAGACCCAGTACTTC.

This chain connects TRBV11-3 to TRBJ1-1; 8 bases line up with TRBD1. Germline V lookup: CDR1 SGHNT, CDR2 YENEEA. The CDR3 contains 14 residues. The J segment lost 5 bases and the V segment lost 3 bases, leaving 5 bases of the junction unmatched. CDR3 nucleotides: TGTGCCAGCAGCTTCTCAGGGGGCATTACTGAAGCTTTCTTT. It yields the protein CASSFSGGITEAFF. The full variable domain, rest sourced from reference TRBV11-3 and TRBJ1-1, is EAGVVQSPRYKIIEKKQPVAFWCNPISGHNTLYWYLQNLGQGPELLIRYENEEAVDDSQLPKDRFSAERLKGVDSTLKIQPAELGDSAVYLCASSFSGGITEAFFGQGTRLTVV.

The chain links TRBV14 to TRBJ1-6; TRBD1 matches at 8 bases. Looked up from germline, CDR1 is SGHDN and CDR2 is FVKESK. The CDR3 length is 16 residues. V lost 4 bases and J lost 6; bases outside the gene matches: 8. The CDR3: CASSRQRTGSNSPLHF. Written as DNA, the CDR3 is TGTGCCAGCAGCCGCCAAAGGACAGGGAGTAATTCACCCCTCCACTTT.

The rearrangement joins TRBV3-1 (or the pseudogene TRBV3-2) to TRBJ2-1; 9 bases are a match to TRBD2. Germline-derived CDR1 and CDR2 are LGHDT and YNNKEL (reference sequence). The CDR3 is made up of 17 amino acids. Trimming took 5 bases from V and 1 from J; bases not matched to a gene: 9. The CDR3 sequence is CASSALTSGVSYNEQFF. The CDR3 bases are TGTGCCAGCAGCGCCCTGACTAGCGGAGTTTCCTACAATGAGCAGTTCTTC.

The table lists this clone with a few counts. The chain couples TRBV12-3 or TRBV12-4 to TRBJ1-2; a possible D gene is TRBD1 (5 bases). Deletions cut 1 base from V and 7 bases from J, with 10 bases between. The CDR3 runs 13 residues. This CDR3 is CASSLEGVGGYTF. The CDR3 nucleotides are TGTGCCAGCAGTTTAGAAGGGGTCGGTGGCTACACCTTC.

V usage is TRBV9 and J usage is TRBJ2-1; TRBD2 matches 9 bases. CDR1 and CDR2 from the germline V gene are SGDLS and YYNGEE. The V segment lost 0 bases and the J segment 8 bases; nucleotides outside the gene matches: 12. The CDR3 sequence is 17 residues long. CDR3 sequence reads: CASSVEGEGLALHEQFF. Written as DNA, the CDR3 is TGTGCCAGCAGCGTAGAGGGTGAGGGACTAGCCCTTCATGAGCAGTTCTTC.

The genes are TRBV7-9 and TRBJ2-5, with 10 bases fitting TRBD2. V shed 0 bases, J shed 1 base, and the junction held 2 bases outside the gene matches. CDR3 size: 16 residues. Germline V CDR1 and CDR2: SEHNR, FQNEAQ (reference sequence). The CDR3 region is CASSLARTSGQETQYF. CDR3 sequence (DNA): TGTGCCAGCAGCTTAGCGAGGACTAGCGGCCAAGAGACCCAGTACTTC. Combining the CDR3 with reference TRBV7-9 and TRBJ2-5 gives the whole variable domain DTGVSQNPRHKITKRGQNVTFRCDPISEHNRLYWYRQTLGQGPEFLTYFQNEAQLEKSRLLSDRFSAERPKGSFSTLEIQRTEQGDSAMYLCASSLARTSGQETQYFGPGTRLLVL.

This chain joins TRBV7-6 and TRBJ2-3; 7 nucleotides agree with TRBD2. Germline lookup yields CDR1 SGHVS and CDR2 FNYEAQ. J gave up 2 bases and V 5 bases, and 10 bases lay outside the gene matches. The CDR3 sequence is 16 residues long. The CDR3 DNA follows: TGTGCCAGCAGCACATTTAAGGGGACTACCACAGATACGCAGTATTTT. This encodes CASSTFKGTTTDTQYF.

The chain uses TRBV7-2 and TRBJ1-1; D perhaps matches TRBD1 (6 bases). The CDR3 contains 14 residues. CDR1 and CDR2 (germline): SGHTA, FQGNSA. V dropped 3 bases and J dropped 4 bases, with 12 bases sitting between them. The CDR3 reads CASSFGGAGTEAFF. The CDR3 DNA reads TGTGCCAGCAGCTTTGGGGGCGCGGGCACTGAAGCTTTCTTT.

This sequence joins TRBV7-8 and TRBJ2-7; no definite D call. V dropped 4 bases and J dropped 7 bases, with 11 bases sitting between them. Germline V gives CDR1 SGHVS, CDR2 FQNEAQ. The CDR3 runs 12 residues. CDR3 amino acids: CASSSQTGEQYV. CDR3 in DNA: TGTGCCAGCAGCTCCCAGACGGGTGAGCAGTACGTC.

This chain connects TRBV11-2 to TRBJ2-3; unclear D gene. CDR3 size: 12 residues. V lost 6 bases to trimming and J lost 4 bases, with 8 bases between them. CDR1 is SGHAT, CDR2 FQNNGV, per germline. CDR3 sequence (DNA): TGTGCCAGCAGTTCTTCTCCAGATACGCAGTATTTT. Protein sequence: CASSSSPDTQYF.

V usage is TRBV12-3 or TRBV12-4 and J usage is TRBJ2-5, with D possibly TRBD2 on 5 matching bases. This CDR3 has 13 amino acids. Trimming cost V 3 bases and J 5 bases, with 10 bases left between them. The CDR3 DNA sequence: TGTGCCAGCAGTTTTTCTAGCTGGGAGACCCAGTACTTC. Its translation is CASSFSSWETQYF.

CDR3 loop: CASSSAQVDNSPLHF. The CDR3 bases are TGTGCCAGCAGTTCCGCGCAGGTTGATAATTCACCCCTCCACTTT. The chain has TRBV6-5 and TRBJ1-6; D uncertain. This CDR3 is 15 amino acids long. Deletions cut 4 bases from V and 5 bases from J, with 12 bases between. CDR1 is MNHEY and CDR2 is SVGAGI in the germline V gene.

The chain is built from TRBV2 and TRBJ2-1; 10 nucleotides match TRBD2. The CDR3 totals 13 residues. V lost 11 bases to trimming and J lost 6 bases; unmatched junction nucleotides: 7. Germline CDR1 and CDR2: SNHLY and FYNNEI. The CDR3 reads CAGRGLAVNEQFF. The CDR3 DNA reads as TGTGCCGGGAGAGGACTAGCGGTCAATGAGCAGTTCTTC.

The genes are TRBV19 and TRBJ1-2, with a weak D call TRBD1 (5 bases). Germline CDR1 is LNHDA and CDR2 is SQIVND (reference sequence). The germline V and J ends were trimmed by 4 bases and 4 bases, with 22 bases remaining between them. This CDR3 spans 17 amino acids. This chain's CDR3 is CASSKWQGFRHTYGYTF. The DNA for the CDR3 is TGTGCCAGTAGTAAGTGGCAGGGTTTTAGACATACCTATGGCTACACCTTC.

This clone appeared a single time. V is TRBV3-1 (or the pseudogene TRBV3-2) and J is TRBJ1-2, with TRBD1 identical over 7 bases. Germline CDR1 LGHDT, CDR2 YNNKEL (reference sequence). CDR3 length: 13 amino acids. The junction had 1 base not matched to a gene; V was cut back by 4 bases and J by 2 bases. The CDR3 DNA follows: TGTGCCAGCAGCCCGGGACAGAACTATGGCTACACCTTC. It codes for CASSPGQNYGYTF.